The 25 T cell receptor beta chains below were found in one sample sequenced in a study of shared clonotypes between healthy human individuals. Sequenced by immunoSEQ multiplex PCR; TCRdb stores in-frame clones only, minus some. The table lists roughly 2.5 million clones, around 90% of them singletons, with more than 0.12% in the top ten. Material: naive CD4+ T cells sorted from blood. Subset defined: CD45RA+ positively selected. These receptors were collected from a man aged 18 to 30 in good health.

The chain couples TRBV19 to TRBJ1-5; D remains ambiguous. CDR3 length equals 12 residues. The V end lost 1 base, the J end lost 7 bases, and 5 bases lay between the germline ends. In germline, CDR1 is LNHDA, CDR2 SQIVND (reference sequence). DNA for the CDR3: TGTGCCAGTAGTATAGTACGCCAGCCCCAGCATTTT. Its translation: CASSIVRQPQHF.

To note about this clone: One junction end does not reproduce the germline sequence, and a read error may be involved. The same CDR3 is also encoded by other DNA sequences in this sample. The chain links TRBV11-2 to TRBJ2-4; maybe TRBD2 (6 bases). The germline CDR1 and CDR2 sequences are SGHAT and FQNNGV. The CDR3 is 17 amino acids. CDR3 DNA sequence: TGTGCCAGCAGCTTAGTTGGAGCGGAACTAGCCAAGAACATTCAGTACTTC. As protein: CASSLVGAELAKNIQYF. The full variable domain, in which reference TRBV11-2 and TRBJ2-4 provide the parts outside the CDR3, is EAGVAQSPRYKIIEKRQSVAFWCNPISGHATLYWYQQILGQGPKLLIQFQNNGVVDDSQLPKDRFSAERLKGVDSTLKIQPAKLEDSAVYLCASSLVGAELAKNIQYFGAGTRLSVL.

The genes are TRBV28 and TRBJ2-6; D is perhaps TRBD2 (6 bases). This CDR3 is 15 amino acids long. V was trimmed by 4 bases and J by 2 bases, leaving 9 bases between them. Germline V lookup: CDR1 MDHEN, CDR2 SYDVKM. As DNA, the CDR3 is TGTGCCAGCAGTTCGGCGGGGACTGGGGCCAACGTCCTGACTTTC. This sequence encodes CASSSAGTGANVLTF.

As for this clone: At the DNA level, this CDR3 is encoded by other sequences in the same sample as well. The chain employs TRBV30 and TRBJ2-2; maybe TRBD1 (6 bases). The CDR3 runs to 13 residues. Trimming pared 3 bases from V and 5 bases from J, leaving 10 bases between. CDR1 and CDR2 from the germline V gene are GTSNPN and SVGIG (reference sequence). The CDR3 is CAWSPRGTGELFF. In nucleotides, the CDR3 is TGTGCCTGGAGCCCTAGGGGGACCGGGGAGCTGTTTTTT.

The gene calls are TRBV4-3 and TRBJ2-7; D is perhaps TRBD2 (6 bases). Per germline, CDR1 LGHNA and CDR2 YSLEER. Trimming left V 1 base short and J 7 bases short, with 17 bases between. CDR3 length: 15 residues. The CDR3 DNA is TGCGCCAGCAGCCAAGCCCTAGGAGGGTCGGAGGAGCAGTACTTC. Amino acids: CASSQALGGSEEQYF.

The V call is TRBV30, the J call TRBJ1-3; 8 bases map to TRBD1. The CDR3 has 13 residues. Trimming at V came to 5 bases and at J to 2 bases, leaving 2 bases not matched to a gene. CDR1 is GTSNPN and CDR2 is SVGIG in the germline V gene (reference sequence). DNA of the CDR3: TGTGCCTGGGAGACAGGGGCTGGAAACACCATATATTTT. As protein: CAWETGAGNTIYF.

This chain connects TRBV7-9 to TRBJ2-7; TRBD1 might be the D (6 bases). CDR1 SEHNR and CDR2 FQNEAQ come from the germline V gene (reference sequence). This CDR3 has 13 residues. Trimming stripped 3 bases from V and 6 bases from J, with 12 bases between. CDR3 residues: CASSFSGTLEQYF. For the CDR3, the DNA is TGTGCCAGCAGCTTCTCCGGGACACTCGAGCAGTACTTC.

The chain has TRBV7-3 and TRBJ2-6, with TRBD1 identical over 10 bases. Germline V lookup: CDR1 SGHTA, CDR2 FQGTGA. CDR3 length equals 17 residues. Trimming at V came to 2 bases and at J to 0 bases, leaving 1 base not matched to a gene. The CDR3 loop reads CASSLGTGVSGANVLTF. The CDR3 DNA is TGTGCCAGCAGCTTAGGGACAGGGGTCTCTGGGGCCAACGTCCTGACTTTC.

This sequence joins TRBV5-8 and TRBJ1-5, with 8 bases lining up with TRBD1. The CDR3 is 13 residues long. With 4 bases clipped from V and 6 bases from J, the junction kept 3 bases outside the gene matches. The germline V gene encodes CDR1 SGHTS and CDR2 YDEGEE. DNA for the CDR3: TGTGCCAGCAGCCCAGGGGGCGGTCAGCCCCAGCATTTT. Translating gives CASSPGGGQPQHF. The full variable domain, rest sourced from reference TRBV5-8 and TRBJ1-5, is EAGVTQSPTHLIKTRGQQATLRCSPISGHTSVYWYQQALGLGLQFLLWYDEGEERNRGNFPPRFSGRQFPNYSSELNVNALELEDSALYLCASSPGGGQPQHFGDGTRLSIL.

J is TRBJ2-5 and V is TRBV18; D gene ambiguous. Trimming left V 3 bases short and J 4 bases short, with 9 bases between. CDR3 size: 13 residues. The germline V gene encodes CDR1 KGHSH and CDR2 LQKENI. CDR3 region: CASSPLPVETQYF. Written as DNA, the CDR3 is TGTGCCAGCTCACCCCTCCCGGTAGAGACCCAGTACTTC.

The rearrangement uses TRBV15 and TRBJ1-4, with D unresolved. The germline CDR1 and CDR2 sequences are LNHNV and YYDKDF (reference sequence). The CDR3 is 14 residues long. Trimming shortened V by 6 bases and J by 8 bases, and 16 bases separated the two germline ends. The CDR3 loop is CATSIWGVGEKLFF. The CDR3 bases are TGTGCCACCAGTATTTGGGGAGTGGGGGAAAAACTGTTTTTT.

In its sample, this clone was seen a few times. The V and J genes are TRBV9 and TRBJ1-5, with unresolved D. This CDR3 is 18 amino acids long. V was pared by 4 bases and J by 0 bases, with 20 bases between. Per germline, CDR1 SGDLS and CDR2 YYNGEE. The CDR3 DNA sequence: TGTGCCAGCAGCAAAGATCCCGCCGGGCACAATAGCAATCAGCCCCAGCATTTT. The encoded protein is CASSKDPAGHNSNQPQHF. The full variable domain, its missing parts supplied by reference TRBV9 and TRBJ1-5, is DSGVTQTPKHLITATGQRVTLRCSPRSGDLSVYWYQQSLDQGLQFLIQYYNGEERAKGNILERFSAQQFPDLHSELNLSSLELGDSALYFCASSKDPAGHNSNQPQHFGDGTRLSIL.

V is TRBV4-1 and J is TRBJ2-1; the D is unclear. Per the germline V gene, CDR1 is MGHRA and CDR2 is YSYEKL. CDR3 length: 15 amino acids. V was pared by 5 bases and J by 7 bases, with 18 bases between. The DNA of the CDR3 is TGCGCCAGCAGCTTTAGGCCTTCCGACGGGAATGAGCAGTTCTTC. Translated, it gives CASSFRPSDGNEQFF.

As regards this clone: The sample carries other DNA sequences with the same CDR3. This CDR3 is CASSPPNGEQYF. The CDR3 bases are TGTGCCAGCTCACCACCTAACGGCGAGCAGTACTTC. The chain combines TRBV18 with TRBJ2-7, with no clear D. Between the trimmed V and J ends, which lost 0 bases and 6 bases, there was a span of 6 bases. The CDR3 has 12 residues. The V gene's germline CDR1 is KGHSH and CDR2 LQKENI. Combining the CDR3 with reference TRBV18 and TRBJ2-7 gives the whole variable domain NAGVMQNPRHLVRRRGQEARLRCSPMKGHSHVYWYRQLPEEGLKFMVYLQKENIIDESGMPKERFSAEFPKEGPSILRIQQVVRGDSAAYFCASSPPNGEQYFGPGTRLTVT.

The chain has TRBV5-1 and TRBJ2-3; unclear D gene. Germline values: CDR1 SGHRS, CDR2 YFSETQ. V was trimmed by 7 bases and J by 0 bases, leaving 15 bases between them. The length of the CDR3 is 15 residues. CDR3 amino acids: CASSSAGPSTDTQYF. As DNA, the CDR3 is TGCGCCAGCTCCTCAGCCGGTCCTAGCACAGATACGCAGTATTTT.

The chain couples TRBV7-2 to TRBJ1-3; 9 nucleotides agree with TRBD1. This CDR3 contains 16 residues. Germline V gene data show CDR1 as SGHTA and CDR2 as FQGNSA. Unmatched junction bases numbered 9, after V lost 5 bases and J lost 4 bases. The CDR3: CASSVAGTGKGNTIYF. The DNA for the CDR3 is TGTGCCAGCAGCGTCGCCGGGACAGGGAAAGGAAACACCATATATTTT.

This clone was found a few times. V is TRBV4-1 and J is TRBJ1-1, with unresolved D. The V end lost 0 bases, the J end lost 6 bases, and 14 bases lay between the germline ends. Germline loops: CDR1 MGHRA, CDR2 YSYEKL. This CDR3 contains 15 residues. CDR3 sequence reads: CASSQDPLRVAEAFF. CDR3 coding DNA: TGCGCCAGCAGCCAAGATCCATTGAGGGTCGCTGAAGCTTTCTTT.

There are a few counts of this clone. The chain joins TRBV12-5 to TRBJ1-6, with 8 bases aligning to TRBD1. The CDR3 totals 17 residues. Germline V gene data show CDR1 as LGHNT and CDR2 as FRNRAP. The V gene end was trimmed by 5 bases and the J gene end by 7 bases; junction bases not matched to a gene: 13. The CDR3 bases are TGTGCTAGTGGTCTTCCTGGACCGGGACAGGAGAATTCACCCCTCCACTTT. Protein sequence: CASGLPGPGQENSPLHF. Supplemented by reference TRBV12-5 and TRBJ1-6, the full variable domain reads DARVTQTPRHKVTEMGQEVTMRCQPILGHNTVFWYRQTMMQGLELLAYFRNRAPLDDSGMPKDRFSAEMPDATLATLKIQPSEPRDSAVYFCASGLPGPGQENSPLHFGNGTRLTVT.

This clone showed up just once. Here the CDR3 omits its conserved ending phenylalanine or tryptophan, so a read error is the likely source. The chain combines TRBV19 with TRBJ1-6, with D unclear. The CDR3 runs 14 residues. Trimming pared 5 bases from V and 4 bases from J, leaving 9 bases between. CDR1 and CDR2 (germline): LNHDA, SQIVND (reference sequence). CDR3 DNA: TGTGCCAGTAGTCGGACGGGGTATAATTCACCCCTCCACCTT. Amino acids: CASSRTGYNSPLHL.

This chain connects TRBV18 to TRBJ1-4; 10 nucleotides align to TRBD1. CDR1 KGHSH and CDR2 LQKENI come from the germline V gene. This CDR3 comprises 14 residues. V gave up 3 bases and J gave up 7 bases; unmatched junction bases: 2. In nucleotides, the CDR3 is TGTGCCAGCTCACCCGGGACAGGGGCTGAAAAACTGTTTTTT. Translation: CASSPGTGAEKLFF.

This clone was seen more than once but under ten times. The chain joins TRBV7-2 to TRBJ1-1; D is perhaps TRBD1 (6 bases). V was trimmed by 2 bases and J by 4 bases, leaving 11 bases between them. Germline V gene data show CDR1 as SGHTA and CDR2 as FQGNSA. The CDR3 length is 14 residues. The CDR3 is CASSLTGTSTEAFF. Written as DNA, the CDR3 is TGTGCCAGCAGCTTAACCGGGACAAGCACTGAAGCTTTCTTT.

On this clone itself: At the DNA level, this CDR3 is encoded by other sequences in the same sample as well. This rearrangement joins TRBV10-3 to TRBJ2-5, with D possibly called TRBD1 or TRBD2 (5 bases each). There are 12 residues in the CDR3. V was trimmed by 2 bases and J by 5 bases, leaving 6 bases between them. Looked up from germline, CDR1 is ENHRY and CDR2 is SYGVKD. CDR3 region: CAISEGGETQYF. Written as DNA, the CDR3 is TGTGCCATCAGTGAGGGGGGTGAGACCCAGTACTTC.

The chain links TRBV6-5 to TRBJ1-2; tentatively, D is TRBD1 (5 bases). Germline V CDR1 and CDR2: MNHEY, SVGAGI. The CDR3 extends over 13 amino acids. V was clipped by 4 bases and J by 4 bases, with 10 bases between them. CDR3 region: CASSFRGGYGYTF. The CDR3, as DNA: TGTGCCAGCAGTTTTAGGGGCGGCTATGGCTACACCTTC.

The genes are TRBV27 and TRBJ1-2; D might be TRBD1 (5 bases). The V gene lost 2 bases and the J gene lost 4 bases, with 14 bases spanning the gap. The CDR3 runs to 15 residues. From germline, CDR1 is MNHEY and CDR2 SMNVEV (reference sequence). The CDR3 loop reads CASSLRRDGGYGYTF. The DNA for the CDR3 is TGTGCCAGCAGTTTACGCAGGGACGGGGGCTATGGCTACACCTTC.

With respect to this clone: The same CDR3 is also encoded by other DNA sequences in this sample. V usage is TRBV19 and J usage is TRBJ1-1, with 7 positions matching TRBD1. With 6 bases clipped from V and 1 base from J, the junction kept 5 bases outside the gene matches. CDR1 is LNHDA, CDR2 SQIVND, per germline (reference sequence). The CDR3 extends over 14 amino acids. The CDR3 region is CASRAGTANTEAFF. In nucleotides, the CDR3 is TGTGCCAGTAGAGCCGGGACAGCGAACACTGAAGCTTTCTTT. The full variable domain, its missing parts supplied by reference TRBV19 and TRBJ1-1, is DGGITQSPKYLFRKEGQNVTLSCEQNLNHDAMYWYRQDPGQGLRLIYYSQIVNDFQKGDIAEGYSVSREKKESFPLTVTSAQKNPTAFYLCASRAGTANTEAFFGQGTRLTVV.